This is a list of T cell receptor beta chains from one sample in a study of immune cell composition in non-small cell lung cancer. Generated by immunoSEQ multiplex PCR, the TCRdb table keeps only in-frame clones and is missing some. The profile shows roughly 14,000 clones, roughly 66% of them singletons. The sequencing input was lung tumor tissue. The receptor source for this set is a human donor with non-small cell lung cancer. CDR3s include the opening cysteine and the closing phenylalanine or tryptophan. D genes are given only for firm matches. The size field is filled for only some rows; it gives once, few, many or a size class.

v_gene: TRBV7-3
d_gene: TRBD2
j_gene: TRBJ2-3
abundance: medium-sized
CDR3aa: CASSPLAGGPDTQYF
CDR3nt: TGTGCCAGCAGCCCTCTAGCGGGGGGGCCAGATACGCAGTATTTT

v_gene: TRBV11-3
d_gene: .
j_gene: TRBJ2-2
abundance: .
CDR3aa: CASSSRGTGELFF
CDR3nt: TGTGCCAGCAGCTCGCGCGGCACCGGGGAGCTGTTTTTT

v_gene: TRBV25-1
d_gene: .
j_gene: TRBJ2-1
abundance: .
CDR3aa: CASRTAGSSYNEQFF
CDR3nt: TGTGCCAGCCGGACCGCCGGGAGCTCCTACAATGAGCAGTTCTTC

v_gene: TRBV4-2
d_gene: .
j_gene: TRBJ2-2
abundance: .
CDR3aa: CASSQPGEGNTGELFF
CDR3nt: TGTGCCAGCAGCCAACCCGGGGAAGGGAATACCGGGGAGCTGTTTTTT

v_gene: TRBV2
d_gene: TRBD1
j_gene: TRBJ1-4
abundance: medium-sized
CDR3aa: CASSEGTVGEKLFF
CDR3nt: TGTGCCAGCAGTGAGGGGACAGTAGGTGAAAAACTGTTTTTT

v_gene: TRBV10-2
d_gene: TRBD1
j_gene: TRBJ1-2
abundance: few
CDR3aa: CASSGTGVGYTF
CDR3nt: TGCGCCAGCAGCGGGACAGGGGTCGGCTACACCTTC

v_gene: TRBV10-3
d_gene: TRBD1
j_gene: TRBJ1-2
abundance: .
CDR3aa: CAISAQGAKDGYTF
CDR3nt: TGTGCCATCAGTGCACAGGGGGCGAAAGATGGCTACACCTTC

v_gene: TRBV5-8
d_gene: .
j_gene: TRBJ1-2
abundance: .
CDR3aa: CASSPSGEHPYGYTF
CDR3nt: TGTGCCAGCAGCCCCTCAGGTGAACACCCCTATGGCTACACCTTC

v_gene: TRBV7-8
d_gene: TRBD1
j_gene: TRBJ1-2
abundance: .
CDR3aa: CASSLRTGGVYGYTF
CDR3nt: TGTGCCAGCAGCCTAAGGACAGGGGGAGTCTATGGCTACACCTTC

v_gene: TRBV2
d_gene: .
j_gene: TRBJ1-4
abundance: .
CDR3aa: CASSGQEKLFF
CDR3nt: TGTGCCAGCAGTGGACAGGAAAAACTGTTTTTT

v_gene: TRBV7-2
d_gene: .
j_gene: TRBJ1-1
abundance: .
CDR3aa: CASSSHGGAGTEAFF
CDR3nt: TGTGCCAGCAGCTCACACGGGGGGGCCGGAACTGAAGCTTTCTTT

v_gene: TRBV10-3
d_gene: .
j_gene: TRBJ1-2
abundance: .
CDR3aa: CGSQAVQGNYGYTF
CDR3nt: TGTGGCTCACAGGCGGTACAGGGCAATTATGGCTACACCTTC

v_gene: TRBV10-3
d_gene: .
j_gene: TRBJ2-5
abundance: .
CDR3aa: CAISANVETQYF
CDR3nt: TGTGCCATCAGTGCTAACGTGGAGACCCAGTACTTC

v_gene: TRBV6-6
d_gene: .
j_gene: TRBJ2-1
abundance: once
CDR3aa: CASSSGDREQFF
CDR3nt: TGTGCCAGCAGTTCAGGGGATAGGGAGCAGTTCTTC

v_gene: TRBV5-5
d_gene: TRBD1
j_gene: TRBJ1-5
abundance: few
CDR3aa: CASSATGQGLATQHF
CDR3nt: TGTGCCAGCAGCGCCACTGGACAGGGGCTTGCGACCCAGCATTTT

v_gene: TRBV7-2
d_gene: TRBD2
j_gene: TRBJ2-5
abundance: .
CDR3aa: CASRGLAGVETQYF
CDR3nt: TGTGCCAGCAGGGGACTAGCCGGAGTGGAGACCCAGTACTTC

v_gene: TRBV5-4
d_gene: TRBD2
j_gene: TRBJ2-2
abundance: .
CDR3aa: CASSLGRGVDTGELFF
CDR3nt: TGTGCCAGCAGCTTGGGACGGGGGGTGGACACCGGGGAGCTGTTTTTT

v_gene: TRBV18
d_gene: .
j_gene: TRBJ1-4
abundance: .
CDR3aa: CASSGGSNEKLFF
CDR3nt: TGTGCCAGCTCGGGGGGGTCAAATGAAAAACTGTTTTTT

v_gene: TRBV19
d_gene: .
j_gene: TRBJ1-5
abundance: .
CDR3aa: CASSKHLNQPQHF
CDR3nt: TGTGCCAGTAGTAAACACCTCAATCAGCCCCAGCATTTT

v_gene: TRBV27
d_gene: TRBD1
j_gene: TRBJ1-6
abundance: .
CDR3aa: CASSLTTGAGVSPLHF
CDR3nt: TGTGCCAGCAGTTTAACTACAGGGGCAGGAGTTTCACCCCTCCACTTT

v_gene: TRBV2
d_gene: .
j_gene: TRBJ1-6
abundance: .
CDR3aa: CASGLSGYSPLHF
CDR3nt: TGTGCCAGCGGCCTCTCAGGTTATTCACCCCTCCACTTT

v_gene: TRBV19
d_gene: TRBD1
j_gene: TRBJ1-5
abundance: few
CDR3aa: CASSIVQGRRQPQHF
CDR3nt: TGTGCCAGTAGTATAGTACAGGGGAGGCGACAGCCCCAGCATTTT

v_gene: TRBV10-3
d_gene: TRBD2
j_gene: TRBJ2-3
abundance: .
CDR3aa: CAISESGTTRVSTDTQYF
CDR3nt: TGTGCCATCAGTGAGTCCGGGACTACCCGTGTCAGCACAGATACGCAGTATTTT

v_gene: TRBV19
d_gene: .
j_gene: TRBJ2-5
abundance: .
CDR3aa: CASSGLARETQYF
CDR3nt: TGTGCCAGTAGTGGACTGGCACGGGAGACCCAGTACTTC

v_gene: TRBV7-2
d_gene: .
j_gene: TRBJ2-3
abundance: .
CDR3aa: CASSLFGGNTDTQYF
CDR3nt: TGTGCCAGCAGCTTATTCGGCGGGAACACAGATACGCAGTATTTT

v_gene: TRBV9
d_gene: TRBD1
j_gene: TRBJ2-2
abundance: .
CDR3aa: CASSAAGGTGELFF
CDR3nt: TGTGCCAGCAGCGCCGCAGGGGGCACCGGGGAGCTGTTTTTT

v_gene: TRBV9
d_gene: TRBD1
j_gene: TRBJ1-1
abundance: .
CDR3aa: CASSTTGAEAFF
CDR3nt: TGTGCCAGCAGCACGACAGGGGCTGAAGCTTTCTTT